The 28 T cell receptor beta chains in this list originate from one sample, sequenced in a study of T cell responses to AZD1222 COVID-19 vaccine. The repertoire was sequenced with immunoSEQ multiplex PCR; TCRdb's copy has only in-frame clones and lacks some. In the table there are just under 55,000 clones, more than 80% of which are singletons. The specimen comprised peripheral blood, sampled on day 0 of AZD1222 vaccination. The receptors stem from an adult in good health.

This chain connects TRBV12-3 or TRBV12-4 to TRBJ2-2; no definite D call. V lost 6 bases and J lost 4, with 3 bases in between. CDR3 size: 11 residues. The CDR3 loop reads CASRGTGELFF. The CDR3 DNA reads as TGTGCCAGCAGGGGCACCGGGGAGCTGTTTTTT.

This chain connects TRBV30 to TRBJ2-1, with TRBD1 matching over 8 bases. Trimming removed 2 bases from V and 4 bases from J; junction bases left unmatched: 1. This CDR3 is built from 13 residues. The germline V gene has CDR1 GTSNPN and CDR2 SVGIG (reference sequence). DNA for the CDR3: TGTGCCTGGAGTACAGGGGGTTACAATGAGCAGTTCTTC. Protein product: CAWSTGGYNEQFF.

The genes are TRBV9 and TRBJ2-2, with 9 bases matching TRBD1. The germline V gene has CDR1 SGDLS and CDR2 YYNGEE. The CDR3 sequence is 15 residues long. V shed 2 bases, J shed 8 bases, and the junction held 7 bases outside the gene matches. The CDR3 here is CASSVTGTGPGELFF. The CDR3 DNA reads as TGTGCCAGCAGCGTTACCGGGACAGGGCCGGGGGAGCTGTTTTTT.

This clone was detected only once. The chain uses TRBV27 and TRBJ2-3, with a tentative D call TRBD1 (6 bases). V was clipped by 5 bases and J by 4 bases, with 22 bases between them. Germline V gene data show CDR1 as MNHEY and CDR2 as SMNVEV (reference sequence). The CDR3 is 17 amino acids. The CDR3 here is CASSASQGWNPADTQYF. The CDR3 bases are TGTGCCAGCAGTGCCTCACAGGGTTGGAACCCAGCAGATACGCAGTATTTT.

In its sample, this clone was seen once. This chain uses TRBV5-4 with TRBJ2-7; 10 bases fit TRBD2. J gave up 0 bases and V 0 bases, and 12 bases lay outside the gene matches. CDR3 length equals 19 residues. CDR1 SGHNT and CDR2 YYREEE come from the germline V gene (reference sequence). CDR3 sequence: CASSLGVSGRIGLSYEQYF. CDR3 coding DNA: TGTGCCAGCAGCTTGGGAGTTAGCGGGAGGATCGGCCTCTCCTACGAGCAGTACTTC.

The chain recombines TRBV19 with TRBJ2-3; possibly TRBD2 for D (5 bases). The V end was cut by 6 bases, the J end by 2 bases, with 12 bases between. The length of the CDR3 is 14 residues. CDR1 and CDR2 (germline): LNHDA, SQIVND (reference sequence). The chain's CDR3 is CASREAFYTDTQYF. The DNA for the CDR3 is TGTGCCAGTAGGGAGGCCTTCTACACAGATACGCAGTATTTT.

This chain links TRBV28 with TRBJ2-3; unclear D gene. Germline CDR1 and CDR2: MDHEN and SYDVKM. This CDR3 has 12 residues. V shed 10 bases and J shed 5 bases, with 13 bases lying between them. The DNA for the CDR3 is TGTGCCACCCAGGAAGGGCAAGATACGCAGTATTTT. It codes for CATQEGQDTQYF.

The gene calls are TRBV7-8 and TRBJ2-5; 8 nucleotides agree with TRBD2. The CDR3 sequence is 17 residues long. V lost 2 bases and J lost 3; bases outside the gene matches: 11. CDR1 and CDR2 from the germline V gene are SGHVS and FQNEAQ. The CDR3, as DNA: TGTGCCAGCAGCTTACCCGGACCGGGACTAGAGGAAGAGACCCAGTACTTC. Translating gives CASSLPGPGLEEETQYF. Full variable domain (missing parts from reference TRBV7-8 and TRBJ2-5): GAGVSQSPRYKVAKRGQDVALRCDPISGHVSLFWYQQALGQGPEFLTYFQNEAQLDKSGLPSDRFFAERPEGSVSTLKIQRTQQEDSAVYLCASSLPGPGLEEETQYFGPGTRLLVL.

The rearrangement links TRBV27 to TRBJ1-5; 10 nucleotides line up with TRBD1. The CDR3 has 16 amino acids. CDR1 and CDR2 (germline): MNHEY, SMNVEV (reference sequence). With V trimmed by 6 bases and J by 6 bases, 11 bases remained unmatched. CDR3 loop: CASRRQGAALGQPQHF. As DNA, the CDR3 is TGTGCCAGCAGAAGACAGGGGGCCGCGTTAGGTCAGCCCCAGCATTTT.

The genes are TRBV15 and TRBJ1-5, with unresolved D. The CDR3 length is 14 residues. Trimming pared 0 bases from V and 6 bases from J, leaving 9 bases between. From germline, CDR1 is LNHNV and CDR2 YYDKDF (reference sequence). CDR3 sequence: CATSRDTAPQPQHF. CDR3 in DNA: TGTGCCACCAGCAGAGATACGGCACCTCAGCCCCAGCATTTT.

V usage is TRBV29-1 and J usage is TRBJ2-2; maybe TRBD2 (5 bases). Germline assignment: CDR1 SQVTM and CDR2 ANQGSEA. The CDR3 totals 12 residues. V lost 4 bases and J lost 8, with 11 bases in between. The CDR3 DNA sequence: TGCAGCGTTGGGGAGTCTATGGGGGAGCTGTTTTTT. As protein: CSVGESMGELFF.

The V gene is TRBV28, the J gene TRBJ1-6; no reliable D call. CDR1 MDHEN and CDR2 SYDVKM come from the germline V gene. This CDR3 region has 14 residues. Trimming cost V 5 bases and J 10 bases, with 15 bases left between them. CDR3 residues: CASSRTGEGSPLHF. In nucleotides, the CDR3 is TGTGCCAGCAGTAGGACCGGGGAAGGGTCACCCCTCCACTTT.

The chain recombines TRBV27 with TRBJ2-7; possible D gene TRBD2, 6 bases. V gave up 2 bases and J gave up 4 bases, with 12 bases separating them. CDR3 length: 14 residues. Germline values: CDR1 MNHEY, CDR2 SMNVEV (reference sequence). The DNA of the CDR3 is TGTGCCAGCAGTTTACAGGGAGGAGGATACGAGCAGTACTTC. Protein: CASSLQGGGYEQYF.

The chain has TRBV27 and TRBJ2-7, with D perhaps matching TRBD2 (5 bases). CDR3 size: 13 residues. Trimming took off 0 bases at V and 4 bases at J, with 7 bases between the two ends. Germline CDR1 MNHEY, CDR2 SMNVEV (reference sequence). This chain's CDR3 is CASSLSGGYEQYF. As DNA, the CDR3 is TGTGCCAGCAGTTTATCAGGCGGGTACGAGCAGTACTTC.

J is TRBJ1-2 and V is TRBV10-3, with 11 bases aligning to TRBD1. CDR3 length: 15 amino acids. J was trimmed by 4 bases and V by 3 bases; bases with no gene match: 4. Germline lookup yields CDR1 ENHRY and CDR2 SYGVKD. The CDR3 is CAISEGDRGAYGYTF. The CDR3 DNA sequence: TGTGCCATCAGTGAAGGGGACAGGGGGGCCTATGGCTACACCTTC.

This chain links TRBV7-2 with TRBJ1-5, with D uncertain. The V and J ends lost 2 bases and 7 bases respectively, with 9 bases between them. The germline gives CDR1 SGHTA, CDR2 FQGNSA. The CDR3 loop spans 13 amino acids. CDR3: CASSLMVGQPQHF. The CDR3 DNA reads TGTGCCAGCAGCTTAATGGTAGGGCAGCCCCAGCATTTT.

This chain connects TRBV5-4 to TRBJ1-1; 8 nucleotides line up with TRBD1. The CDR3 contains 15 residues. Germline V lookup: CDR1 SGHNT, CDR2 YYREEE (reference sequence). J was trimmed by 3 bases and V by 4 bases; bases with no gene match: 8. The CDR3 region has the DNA TGTGCCAGCAGCCCTCAACAGGGGGTAGACACTGAAGCTTTCTTT. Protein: CASSPQQGVDTEAFF.

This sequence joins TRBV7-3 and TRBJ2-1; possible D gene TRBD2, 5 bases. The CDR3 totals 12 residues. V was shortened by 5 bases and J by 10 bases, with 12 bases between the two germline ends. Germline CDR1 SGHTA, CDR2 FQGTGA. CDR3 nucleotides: TGTGCCAGCAGCCTTTCCGGAGGAGAGCAGTTCTTC. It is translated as CASSLSGGEQFF. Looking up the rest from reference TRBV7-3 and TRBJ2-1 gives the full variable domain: GAGVSQTPSNKVTEKGKYVELRCDPISGHTALYWYRQSLGQGPEFLIYFQGTGAADDSGLPNDRFFAVRPEGSVSTLKIQRTERGDSAVYLCASSLSGGEQFFGPGTRLTVL.

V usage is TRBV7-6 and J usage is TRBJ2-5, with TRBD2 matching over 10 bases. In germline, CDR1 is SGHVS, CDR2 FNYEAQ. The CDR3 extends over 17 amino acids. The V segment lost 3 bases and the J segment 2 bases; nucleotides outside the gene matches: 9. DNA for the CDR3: TGTGCCAGCAGCTTTGCACTAGCGGGGTTAATACAAGAGACCCAGTACTTC. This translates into CASSFALAGLIQETQYF.

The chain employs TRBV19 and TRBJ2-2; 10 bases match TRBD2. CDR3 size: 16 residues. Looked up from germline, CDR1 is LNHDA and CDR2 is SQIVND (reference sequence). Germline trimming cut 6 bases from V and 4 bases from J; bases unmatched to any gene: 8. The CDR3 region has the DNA TGTGCCAGTAGGCTAGCGGGAGCGCCCCTCACCGGGGAGCTGTTTTTT. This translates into CASRLAGAPLTGELFF.

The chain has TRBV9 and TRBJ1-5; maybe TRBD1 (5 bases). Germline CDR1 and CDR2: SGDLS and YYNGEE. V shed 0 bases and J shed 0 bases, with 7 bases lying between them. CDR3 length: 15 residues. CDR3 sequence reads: CASSVGQGSNQPQHF. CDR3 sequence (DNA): TGTGCCAGCAGCGTAGGGCAGGGTAGCAATCAGCCCCAGCATTTT.

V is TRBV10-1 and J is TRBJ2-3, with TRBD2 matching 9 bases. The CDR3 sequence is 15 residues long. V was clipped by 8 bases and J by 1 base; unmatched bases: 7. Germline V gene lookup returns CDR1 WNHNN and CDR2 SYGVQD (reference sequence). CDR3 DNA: TGCGCCAGCGGAGAGACTAGCGGAGGCACAGATACGCAGTATTTT. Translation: CASGETSGGTDTQYF.

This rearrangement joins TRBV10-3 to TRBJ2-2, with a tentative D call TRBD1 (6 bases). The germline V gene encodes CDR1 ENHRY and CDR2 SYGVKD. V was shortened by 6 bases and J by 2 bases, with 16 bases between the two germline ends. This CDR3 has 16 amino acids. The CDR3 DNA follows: TGTGCCATCAGACGGACAGAAAAGTACAACACCGGGGAGCTGTTTTTT. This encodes CAIRRTEKYNTGELFF.

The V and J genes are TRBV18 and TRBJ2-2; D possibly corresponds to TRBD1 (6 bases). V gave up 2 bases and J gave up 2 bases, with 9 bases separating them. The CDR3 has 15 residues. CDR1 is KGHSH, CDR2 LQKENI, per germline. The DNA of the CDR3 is TGTGCCAGCTCACCAACGGACAGAAACACCGGGGAGCTGTTTTTT. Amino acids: CASSPTDRNTGELFF.

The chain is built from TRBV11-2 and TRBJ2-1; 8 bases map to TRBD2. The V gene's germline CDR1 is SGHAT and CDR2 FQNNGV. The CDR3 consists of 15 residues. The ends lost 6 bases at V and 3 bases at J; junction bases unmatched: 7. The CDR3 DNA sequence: TGTGCCAGCAGGGGTCTAGCGGGCCTCTACAATGAGCAGTTCTTC. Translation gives CASRGLAGLYNEQFF. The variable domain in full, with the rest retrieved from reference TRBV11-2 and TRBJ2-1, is EAGVAQSPRYKIIEKRQSVAFWCNPISGHATLYWYQQILGQGPKLLIQFQNNGVVDDSQLPKDRFSAERLKGVDSTLKIQPAKLEDSAVYLCASRGLAGLYNEQFFGPGTRLTVL.

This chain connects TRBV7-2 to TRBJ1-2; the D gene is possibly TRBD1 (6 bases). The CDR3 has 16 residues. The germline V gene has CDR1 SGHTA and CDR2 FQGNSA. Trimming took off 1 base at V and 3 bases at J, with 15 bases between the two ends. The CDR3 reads CASSLDGGSGHYGYTF. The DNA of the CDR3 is TGTGCCAGCAGCTTAGACGGGGGCTCGGGCCACTATGGCTACACCTTC.

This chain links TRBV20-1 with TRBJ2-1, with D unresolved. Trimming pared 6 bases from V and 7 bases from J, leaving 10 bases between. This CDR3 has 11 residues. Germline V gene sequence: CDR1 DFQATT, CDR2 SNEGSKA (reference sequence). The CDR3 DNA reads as TGCAGTGCGAGACTGGTTAATGAGCAGTTCTTC. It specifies CSARLVNEQFF.

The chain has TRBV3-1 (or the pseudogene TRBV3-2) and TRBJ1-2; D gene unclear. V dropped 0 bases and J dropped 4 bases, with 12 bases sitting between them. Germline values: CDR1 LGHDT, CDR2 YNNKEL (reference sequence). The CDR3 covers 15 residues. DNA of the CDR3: TGTGCCAGCAGCCAAGATCTAAGCGGATCCTATGGCTACACCTTC. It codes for CASSQDLSGSYGYTF.